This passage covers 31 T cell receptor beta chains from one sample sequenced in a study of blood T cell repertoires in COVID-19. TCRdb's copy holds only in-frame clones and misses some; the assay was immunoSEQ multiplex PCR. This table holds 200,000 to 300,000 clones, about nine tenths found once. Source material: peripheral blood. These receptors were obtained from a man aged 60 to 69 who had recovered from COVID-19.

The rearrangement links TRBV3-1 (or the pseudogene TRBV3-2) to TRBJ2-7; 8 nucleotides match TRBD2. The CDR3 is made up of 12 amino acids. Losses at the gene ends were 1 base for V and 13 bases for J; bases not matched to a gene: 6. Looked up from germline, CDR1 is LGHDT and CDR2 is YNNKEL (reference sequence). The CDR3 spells CASSQGTGGCYF. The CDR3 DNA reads TGTGCCAGCAGCCAAGGGACGGGGGGGTGTTACTTC.

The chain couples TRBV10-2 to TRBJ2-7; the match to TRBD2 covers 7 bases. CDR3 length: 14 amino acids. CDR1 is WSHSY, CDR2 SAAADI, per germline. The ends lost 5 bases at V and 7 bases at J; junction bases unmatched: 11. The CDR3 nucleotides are TGCGCCAGCAGTCCCAGCGCGGGGGTGAGGGAGCAGTACTTC. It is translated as CASSPSAGVREQYF.

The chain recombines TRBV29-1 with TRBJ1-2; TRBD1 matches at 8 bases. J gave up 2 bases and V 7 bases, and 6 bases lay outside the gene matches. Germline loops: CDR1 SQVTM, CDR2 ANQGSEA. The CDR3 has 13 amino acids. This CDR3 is CSALDRGNYGYTF. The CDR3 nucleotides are TGCAGCGCGCTAGACAGGGGAAACTATGGCTACACCTTC.

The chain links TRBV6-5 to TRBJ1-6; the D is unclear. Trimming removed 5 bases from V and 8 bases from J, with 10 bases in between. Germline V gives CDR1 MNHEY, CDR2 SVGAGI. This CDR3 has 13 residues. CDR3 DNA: TGTGCCAGCAGTCGCGTCGATGATTCACCCCTCCACTTT. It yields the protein CASSRVDDSPLHF.

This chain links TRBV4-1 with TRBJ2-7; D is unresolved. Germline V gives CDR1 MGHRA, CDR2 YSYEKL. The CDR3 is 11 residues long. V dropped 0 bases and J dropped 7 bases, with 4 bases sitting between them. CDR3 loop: CASSQDQEQYF. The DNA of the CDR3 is TGCGCCAGCAGCCAAGATCAGGAGCAGTACTTC.

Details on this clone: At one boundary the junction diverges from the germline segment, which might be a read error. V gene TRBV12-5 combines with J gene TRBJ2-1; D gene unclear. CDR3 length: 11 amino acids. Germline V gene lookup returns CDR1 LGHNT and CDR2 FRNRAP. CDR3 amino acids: CASGPYSEQFF. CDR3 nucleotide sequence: TGTGCTAGTGGTCCATACAGTGAGCAGTTCTTC.

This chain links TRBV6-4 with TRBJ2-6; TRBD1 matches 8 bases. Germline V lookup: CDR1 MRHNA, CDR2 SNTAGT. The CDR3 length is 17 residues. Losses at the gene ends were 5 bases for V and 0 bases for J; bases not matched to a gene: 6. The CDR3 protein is CASSRGQAISGANVLTF. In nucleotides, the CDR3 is TGTGCCAGCAGTCGGGGACAGGCCATCTCTGGGGCCAACGTCCTGACTTTC.

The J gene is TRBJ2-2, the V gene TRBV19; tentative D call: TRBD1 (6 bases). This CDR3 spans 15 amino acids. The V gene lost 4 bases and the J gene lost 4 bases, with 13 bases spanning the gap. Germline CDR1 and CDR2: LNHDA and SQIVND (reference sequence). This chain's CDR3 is CASSRDRPITGELFF. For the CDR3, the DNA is TGTGCCAGTAGTAGAGACAGGCCGATCACCGGGGAGCTGTTTTTT.

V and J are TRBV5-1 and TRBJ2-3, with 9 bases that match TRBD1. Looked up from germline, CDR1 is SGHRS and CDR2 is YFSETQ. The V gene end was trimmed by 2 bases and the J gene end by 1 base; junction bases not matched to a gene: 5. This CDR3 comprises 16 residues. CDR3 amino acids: CASSFKQGARTDTQYF. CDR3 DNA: TGCGCCAGCAGCTTTAAACAGGGGGCTCGCACAGATACGCAGTATTTT.

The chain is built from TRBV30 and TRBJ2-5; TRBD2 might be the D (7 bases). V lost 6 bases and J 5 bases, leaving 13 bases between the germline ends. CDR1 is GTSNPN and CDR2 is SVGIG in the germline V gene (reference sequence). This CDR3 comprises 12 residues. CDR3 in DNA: TGTGCCTGTGGGGGGGCTAGGGAGACCCAGTACTTC. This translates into CACGGARETQYF.

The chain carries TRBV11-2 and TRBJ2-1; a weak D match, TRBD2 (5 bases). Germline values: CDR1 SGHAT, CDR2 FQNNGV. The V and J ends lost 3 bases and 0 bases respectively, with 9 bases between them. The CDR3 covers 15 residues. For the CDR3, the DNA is TGTGCCAGCAGCTTTACTGGGAGCTCCTACAATGAGCAGTTCTTC. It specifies CASSFTGSSYNEQFF. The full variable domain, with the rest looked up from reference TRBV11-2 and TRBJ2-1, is EAGVAQSPRYKIIEKRQSVAFWCNPISGHATLYWYQQILGQGPKLLIQFQNNGVVDDSQLPKDRFSAERLKGVDSTLKIQPAKLEDSAVYLCASSFTGSSYNEQFFGPGTRLTVL.

The CDR3 here is CASSPRSNQPQHF. The CDR3 nucleotides are TGTGCCAGCAGTCCACGGAGCAATCAGCCCCAGCATTTT. The J gene is TRBJ1-5, the V gene TRBV2; D gene ambiguous. The CDR3 covers 13 residues. The V end lost 5 bases, the J end lost 1 base, and 6 bases lay between the germline ends. The germline V gene has CDR1 SNHLY and CDR2 FYNNEI.

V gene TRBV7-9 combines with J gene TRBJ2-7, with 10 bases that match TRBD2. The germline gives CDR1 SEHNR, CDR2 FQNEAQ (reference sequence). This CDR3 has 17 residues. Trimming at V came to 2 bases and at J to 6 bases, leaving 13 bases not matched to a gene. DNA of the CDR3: TGTGCCAGCAGCTTAAGGATACTAGCGGGGACGAGGTCCGAGCAGTACTTC. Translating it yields CASSLRILAGTRSEQYF.

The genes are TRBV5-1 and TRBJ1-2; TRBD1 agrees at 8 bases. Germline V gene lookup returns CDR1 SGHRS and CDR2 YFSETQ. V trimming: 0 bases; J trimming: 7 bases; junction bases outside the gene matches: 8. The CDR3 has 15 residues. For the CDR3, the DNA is TGCGCCAGCAGCTTGGCCGCAGGGGGCTCGCGTGGCTACACCTTC. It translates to CASSLAAGGSRGYTF.

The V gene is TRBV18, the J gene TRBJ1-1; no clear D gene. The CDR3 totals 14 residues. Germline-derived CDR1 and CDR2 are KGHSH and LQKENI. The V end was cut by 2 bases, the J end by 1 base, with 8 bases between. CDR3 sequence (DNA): TGTGCCAGCTCACCAGTGGCCGCGAACACTGAAGCTTTCTTT. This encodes CASSPVAANTEAFF.

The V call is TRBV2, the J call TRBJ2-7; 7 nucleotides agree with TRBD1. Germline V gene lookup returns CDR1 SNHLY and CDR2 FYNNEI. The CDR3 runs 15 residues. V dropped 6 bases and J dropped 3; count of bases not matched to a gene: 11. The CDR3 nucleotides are TGTGCCAGCAGGGGAGAGGGACAGTCGTTCTACGAGCAGTACTTC. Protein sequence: CASRGEGQSFYEQYF.

The CDR3 nucleotides read TGTGCCAGCAGCTTGGTGTCCGGGACTAGCTCCTACAATGAGCAGTTCTTC. Its protein product is CASSLVSGTSSYNEQFF. The V and J genes are TRBV5-6 and TRBJ2-1; TRBD2 agrees at 8 bases. The CDR3 extends over 17 amino acids. Looked up from germline, CDR1 is SGHDT and CDR2 is YYEEEE. The ends lost 0 bases at V and 0 bases at J; junction bases unmatched: 5.

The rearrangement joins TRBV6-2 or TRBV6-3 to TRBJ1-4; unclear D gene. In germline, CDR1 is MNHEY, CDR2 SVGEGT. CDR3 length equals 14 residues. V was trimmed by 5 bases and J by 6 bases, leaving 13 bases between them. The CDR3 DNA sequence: TGTGCCAGCAGTAGACTTAAGAGATATGAAAAACTGTTTTTT. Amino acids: CASSRLKRYEKLFF.

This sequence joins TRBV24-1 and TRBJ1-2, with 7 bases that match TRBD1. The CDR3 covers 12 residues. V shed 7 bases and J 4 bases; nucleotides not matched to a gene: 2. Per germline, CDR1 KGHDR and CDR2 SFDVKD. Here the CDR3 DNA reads TGTGCCACCAGAGACAGGGCCTATGGCTACACCTTC. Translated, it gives CATRDRAYGYTF.

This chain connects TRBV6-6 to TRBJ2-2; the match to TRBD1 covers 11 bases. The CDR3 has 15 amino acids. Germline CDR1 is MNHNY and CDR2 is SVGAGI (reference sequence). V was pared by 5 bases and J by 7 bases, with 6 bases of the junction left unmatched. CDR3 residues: CASSRSDRGHGELFF. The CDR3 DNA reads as TGTGCCAGCAGTCGATCGGACAGGGGGCACGGGGAGCTGTTTTTT.

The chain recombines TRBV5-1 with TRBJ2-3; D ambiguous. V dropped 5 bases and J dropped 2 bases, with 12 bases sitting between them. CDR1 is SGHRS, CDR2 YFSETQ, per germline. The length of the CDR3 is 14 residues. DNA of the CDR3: TGCGCCAGCAGATTGACTCAATTCACAGATACGCAGTATTTT. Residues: CASRLTQFTDTQYF.

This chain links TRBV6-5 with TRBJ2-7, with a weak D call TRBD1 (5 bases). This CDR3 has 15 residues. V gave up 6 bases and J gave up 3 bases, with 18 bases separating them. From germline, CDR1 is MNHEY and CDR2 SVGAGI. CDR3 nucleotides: TGTGCCAGCAGGCCCAGGGTAGGCAGGGTCTACGAGCAGTACGTC. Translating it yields CASRPRVGRVYEQYV.

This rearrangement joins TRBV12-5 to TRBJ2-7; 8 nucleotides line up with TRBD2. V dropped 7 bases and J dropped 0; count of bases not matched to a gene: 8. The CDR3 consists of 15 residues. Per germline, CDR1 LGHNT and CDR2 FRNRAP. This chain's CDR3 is CASAQSGGHSYEQYV. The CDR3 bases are TGTGCTAGTGCCCAAAGCGGGGGACACTCCTACGAGCAGTACGTC.

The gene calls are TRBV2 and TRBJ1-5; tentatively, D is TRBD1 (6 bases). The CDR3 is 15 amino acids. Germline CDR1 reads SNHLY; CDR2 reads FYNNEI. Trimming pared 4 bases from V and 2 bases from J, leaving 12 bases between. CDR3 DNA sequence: TGTGCCAGCAGTGTCAGGGGCGGTGGCAATCAGCCCCAGCATTTT. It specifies CASSVRGGGNQPQHF. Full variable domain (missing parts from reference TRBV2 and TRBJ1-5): EPEVTQTPSHQVTQMGQEVILRCVPISNHLYFYWYRQILGQKVEFLVSFYNNEISEKSEIFDDQFSVERPDGSNFTLKIRSTKLEDSAMYFCASSVRGGGNQPQHFGDGTRLSIL.

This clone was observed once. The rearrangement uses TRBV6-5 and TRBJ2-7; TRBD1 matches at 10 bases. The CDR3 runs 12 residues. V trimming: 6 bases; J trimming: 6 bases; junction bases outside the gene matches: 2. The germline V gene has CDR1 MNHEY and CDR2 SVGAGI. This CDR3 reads CASRGTGAEQYV. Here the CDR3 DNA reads TGTGCCAGCAGGGGGACAGGGGCCGAGCAGTACGTC.

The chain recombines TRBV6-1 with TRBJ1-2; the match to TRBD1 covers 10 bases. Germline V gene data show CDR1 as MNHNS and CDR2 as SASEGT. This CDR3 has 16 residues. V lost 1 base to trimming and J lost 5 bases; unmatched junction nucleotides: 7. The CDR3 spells CASSEGQGAGLYGYTF. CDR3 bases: TGTGCCAGCAGTGAAGGACAGGGGGCGGGCCTATATGGCTACACCTTC.

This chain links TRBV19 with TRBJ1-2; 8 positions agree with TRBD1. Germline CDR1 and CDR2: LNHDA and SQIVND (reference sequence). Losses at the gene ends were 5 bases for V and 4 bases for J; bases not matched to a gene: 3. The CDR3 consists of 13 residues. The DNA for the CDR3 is TGTGCCAGTAGTCCAGGGGGCAGCTATGGCTACACCTTC. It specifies CASSPGGSYGYTF. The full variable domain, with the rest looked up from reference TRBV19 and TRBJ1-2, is DGGITQSPKYLFRKEGQNVTLSCEQNLNHDAMYWYRQDPGQGLRLIYYSQIVNDFQKGDIAEGYSVSREKKESFPLTVTSAQKNPTAFYLCASSPGGSYGYTFGSGTRLTVV.

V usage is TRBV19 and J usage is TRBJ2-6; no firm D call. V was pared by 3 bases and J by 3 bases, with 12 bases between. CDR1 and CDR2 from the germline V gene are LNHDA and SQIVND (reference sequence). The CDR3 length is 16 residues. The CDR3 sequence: CASSIQANLGANVLTF. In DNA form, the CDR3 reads TGTGCCAGTAGTATTCAGGCCAATCTTGGGGCCAACGTCCTGACTTTC.

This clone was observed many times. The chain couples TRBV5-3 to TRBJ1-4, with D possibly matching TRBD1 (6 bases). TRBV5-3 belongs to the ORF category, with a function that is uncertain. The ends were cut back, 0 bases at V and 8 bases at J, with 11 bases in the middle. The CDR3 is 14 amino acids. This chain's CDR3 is CARSLVRGREKLFF. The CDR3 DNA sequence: TGTGCCAGAAGCTTGGTCAGGGGCCGGGAAAAACTGTTTTTT.

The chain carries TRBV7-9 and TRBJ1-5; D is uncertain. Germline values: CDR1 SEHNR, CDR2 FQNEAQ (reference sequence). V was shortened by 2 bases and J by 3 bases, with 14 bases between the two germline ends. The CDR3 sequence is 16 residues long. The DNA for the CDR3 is TGTGCCAGCAGCTTAATGCGGGGTAGGGACAATCAGCCCCAGCATTTT. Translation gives CASSLMRGRDNQPQHF.

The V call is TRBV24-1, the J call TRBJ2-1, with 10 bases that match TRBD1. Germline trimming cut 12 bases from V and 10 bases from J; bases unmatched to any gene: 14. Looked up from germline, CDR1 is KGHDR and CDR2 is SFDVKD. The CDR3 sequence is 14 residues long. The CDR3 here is CASQGGTGASEQFF. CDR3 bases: TGTGCCTCCCAGGGCGGGACAGGGGCATCCGAGCAGTTCTTC.